The present T cell receptor (beta chain) was sequenced within a study of early T cells in non-severe SARS-CoV-2 infection. V was cut by 7 bases and J by 0 bases, with 8 bases left in between. Germline CDR1 is KGHDR and CDR2 is SFDVKD. The length of the CDR3 is 13 residues. Individual cDNA molecules were tagged with unique molecular identifiers, the study reported. Each CDR3 protein gets one entry after TCRdb re-called the 5' RACE reads with MiXCR. The sample shows 75,000 to 100,000 distinct CDR3 sequences, around a sixth of them seen only once. The V call is TRBV24-1, the J call TRBJ2-5; D not resolved. Specimen: whole blood. The receptor was isolated from an adult who was a healthcare worker with PCR-confirmed SARS-CoV-2 infection or an uninfected control (not recorded which). The CDR3 region is CATRGDNQETQYF. CDR3 sequence (DNA): TGTGCCACCAGAGGCGACAACCAAGAGACCCAGTACTTC.